The 29 T cell receptor beta chains reported below all come from one sample, sequenced in a study of response to subunit inactivated influenza vaccine. TCRdb called the RT-PCR reads again in MiXCR, with one record for every CDR3 protein. The data hold 650,000 or so distinct CDR3 sequences, with around 15% observed a single time. Specimen: PBMCs from blood, collected 14 days before vaccination. The receptors were sampled from a man aged 50 to 60 who received an inactivated influenza vaccine.

The chain recombines TRBV5-1 with TRBJ2-7; TRBD2 matches at 10 bases. CDR1 and CDR2 from the germline V gene are SGHRS and YFSETQ. J was trimmed by 6 bases and V by 9 bases; bases with no gene match: 12. This CDR3 spans 14 amino acids. The CDR3 here is CATPTEREGGEQYF. In nucleotides, the CDR3 is TGCGCCACCCCGACCGAGCGGGAGGGTGGCGAGCAGTACTTC.

This rearrangement joins TRBV20-1 to TRBJ1-2, with D unresolved. This CDR3 region has 13 residues. V was pared by 0 bases and J by 0 bases, with 5 bases between. Per germline, CDR1 DFQATT and CDR2 SNEGSKA (reference sequence). CDR3 loop: CSARDPSNYGYTF. The CDR3 bases are TGCAGTGCTAGAGATCCCTCTAACTATGGCTACACCTTC.

This clonotype was seen repeatedly, ten times or more. The chain links TRBV4-2 to TRBJ1-1, with D possibly being TRBD1 (5 bases). The CDR3 loop spans 13 amino acids. Germline CDR1 and CDR2: LGHNA and YNFKEQ. V lost 3 bases and J 10 bases, leaving 15 bases between the germline ends. CDR3 nucleotides: TGTGCCAGCAGCCAGGGTCGGGGCACGGTAGCTTTCTTT. It codes for CASSQGRGTVAFF.

This clonotype was seen a handful of times. The chain employs TRBV10-3 and TRBJ2-5, with D unresolved. CDR3 length equals 15 residues. Germline CDR1 and CDR2: ENHRY and SYGVKD. Trimming left V 4 bases short and J 0 bases short, with 12 bases between. The CDR3 protein is CAISARDWYQETQYF. In nucleotides, the CDR3 is TGTGCCATCAGTGCACGAGATTGGTACCAAGAGACCCAGTACTTC.

This clonotype was counted only a few times. The chain links TRBV5-1 to TRBJ2-4; D might be TRBD1 (5 bases). With 0 bases removed from V and 7 bases from J, the gap between germline ends came to 8 bases. This CDR3 has 13 amino acids. Germline V gives CDR1 SGHRS, CDR2 YFSETQ. The CDR3 loop reads CASSLGAGNIQYF. In nucleotides, the CDR3 is TGCGCCAGCAGCTTGGGTGCAGGGAACATTCAGTACTTC. Full variable domain (missing parts from reference TRBV5-1 and TRBJ2-4): KAGVTQTPRYLIKTRGQQVTLSCSPISGHRSVSWYQQTPGQGLQFLFEYFSETQRNKGNFPGRFSGRQFSNSRSEMNVSTLELGDSALYLCASSLGAGNIQYFGAGTRLSVL.

V gene TRBV20-1 combines with J gene TRBJ1-6; D gene unclear. CDR3 length: 13 amino acids. V lost 3 bases, J lost 8 bases, and 11 bases lay in between. From germline, CDR1 is DFQATT and CDR2 SNEGSKA (reference sequence). CDR3: CSASVRGDSPLHF. The CDR3 DNA reads as TGCAGTGCTAGCGTACGTGGGGATTCACCCCTCCACTTT.

This clonotype turned up a few times. J is TRBJ1-4 and V is TRBV29-1; no clear D gene. Germline CDR1 reads SQVTM; CDR2 reads ANQGSEA. V was cut by 7 bases and J by 3 bases, with 15 bases left in between. The CDR3 loop spans 14 amino acids. CDR3 bases: TGCAGCGCCGGTATGTCCGCTCCTAATGAAAAACTGTTTTTT. This codes for CSAGMSAPNEKLFF.

The chain links TRBV2 to TRBJ2-3; D might be TRBD1 or TRBD2, each matching 5 bases. This CDR3 is built from 14 residues. Per germline, CDR1 SNHLY and CDR2 FYNNEI. V gave up 6 bases and J gave up 4 bases, with 14 bases separating them. The DNA for the CDR3 is TGTGCCAGCAGACTCCGGGGCCGGGCAGATACGCAGTATTTT. The encoded protein is CASRLRGRADTQYF.

The chain uses TRBV5-6 and TRBJ1-1; D gene uncertain. Between the trimmed V and J ends, which lost 2 bases and 2 bases, there was a span of 10 bases. The germline CDR1 and CDR2 sequences are SGHDT and YYEEEE. CDR3 size: 14 residues. The CDR3: CASSFGQYNTEAFF. CDR3 DNA: TGTGCCAGCAGCTTCGGGCAATATAACACTGAAGCTTTCTTT. The full variable domain, in which reference TRBV5-6 and TRBJ1-1 provide the parts outside the CDR3, is DAGVTQSPTHLIKTRGQQVTLRCSPKSGHDTVSWYQQALGQGPQFIFQYYEEEERQRGNFPDRFSGHQFPNYSSELNVNALLLGDSALYLCASSFGQYNTEAFFGQGTRLTVV.

This clonotype was detected only a few times. V and J are TRBV28 and TRBJ2-5; TRBD1 might be the D (6 bases). The length of the CDR3 is 15 residues. Germline assignment: CDR1 MDHEN and CDR2 SYDVKM. Trimming shortened V by 2 bases and J by 1 base, and 11 bases separated the two germline ends. In DNA, the CDR3 is TGTGCCAGCAGTTTACGACGCAGGGGCCAAGAGACCCAGTACTTC. This sequence encodes CASSLRRRGQETQYF.

This clonotype was seen a few times. The V gene is TRBV9, the J gene TRBJ2-3, with 7 bases matching TRBD2. With 7 bases clipped from V and 4 bases from J, the junction kept 18 bases outside the gene matches. The germline V gene has CDR1 SGDLS and CDR2 YYNGEE. CDR3 length: 17 amino acids. CDR3 protein: CASRKDLREGGADTQYF. Written as DNA, the CDR3 is TGTGCCAGCCGTAAGGATCTGAGGGAGGGAGGAGCAGATACGCAGTATTTT.

This chain joins TRBV7-8 and TRBJ1-3; the D gene is possibly TRBD1 (5 bases). Germline CDR1 is SGHVS and CDR2 is FQNEAQ. Trimming removed 1 base from V and 2 bases from J, with 15 bases in between. This CDR3 has 17 residues. This CDR3 is CASSLVAQGLTGNTIYF. The CDR3 DNA reads TGTGCCAGCAGCTTAGTGGCCCAGGGACTAACTGGAAACACCATATATTTT. Full variable domain (remainder filled in from reference TRBV7-8 and TRBJ1-3): GAGVSQSPRYKVAKRGQDVALRCDPISGHVSLFWYQQALGQGPEFLTYFQNEAQLDKSGLPSDRFFAERPEGSVSTLKIQRTQQEDSAVYLCASSLVAQGLTGNTIYFGEGSWLTVV.

The V and J genes are TRBV7-8 and TRBJ2-3; 9 nucleotides agree with TRBD1. CDR1 SGHVS and CDR2 FQNEAQ come from the germline V gene. With 3 bases clipped from V and 3 bases from J, the junction kept 10 bases outside the gene matches. The CDR3 has 17 residues. Here the CDR3 DNA reads TGTGCCAGCAGCTTCGGGACCGGGACAGGGATGACAGATACGCAGTATTTT. Protein: CASSFGTGTGMTDTQYF.

This clonotype was seen a few times. The chain links TRBV4-1 to TRBJ2-1; no clear D. The germline CDR1 and CDR2 sequences are MGHRA and YSYEKL. Trimming shortened V by 3 bases and J by 1 base, and 10 bases separated the two germline ends. This CDR3 contains 15 residues. CDR3 coding DNA: TGCGCCAGCAGCCACGGAAGGGATTCCTACAATGAGCAGTTCTTC. This sequence encodes CASSHGRDSYNEQFF.

The rearrangement joins TRBV20-1 to TRBJ2-6, with unresolved D. The V and J ends lost 3 bases and 4 bases respectively, with 13 bases between them. Per the germline V gene, CDR1 is DFQATT and CDR2 is SNEGSKA (reference sequence). The CDR3 consists of 15 residues. The CDR3 nucleotides are TGCAGTGCTAGGGGCGGCTATACCGGGGCCAACGTCCTGACTTTC. This encodes CSARGGYTGANVLTF.

This clonotype was seen a handful of times. J is TRBJ2-3 and V is TRBV7-2; D may be TRBD1 (5 bases). This CDR3 contains 14 residues. Germline V CDR1 and CDR2: SGHTA, FQGNSA. V lost 0 bases and J lost 10, with 14 bases in between. The CDR3 protein is CASSLAATQGAQYF. In nucleotides, the CDR3 is TGTGCCAGCAGCTTAGCGGCTACACAAGGGGCGCAGTATTTT.

In its sample, this clonotype was seen a few times. The chain uses TRBV12-3 or TRBV12-4 and TRBJ1-3; D may be TRBD1 (5 bases). Trimming stripped 7 bases from V and 3 bases from J, with 13 bases between. The CDR3 totals 14 residues. CDR3 in amino acids: CASKTGVSGNTIYF. Written as DNA, the CDR3 is TGTGCCAGCAAGACGGGGGTCAGTGGAAACACCATATATTTT.

This clonotype has more than one count but fewer than ten. The chain carries TRBV29-1 and TRBJ2-7; 9 bases are a match to TRBD1. This CDR3 is built from 13 residues. Germline lookup yields CDR1 SQVTM and CDR2 ANQGSEA. V dropped 5 bases and J dropped 4; count of bases not matched to a gene: 6. CDR3 sequence: CSVRRGQGYEQYF. As DNA, the CDR3 is TGCAGCGTTCGAAGGGGACAGGGTTACGAGCAGTACTTC.

In this sample, this clonotype turned up a few times. This chain links TRBV20-1 with TRBJ1-3; tentatively, D is TRBD1 (6 bases). V was clipped by 3 bases and J by 0 bases, with 15 bases between them. Germline V gene sequence: CDR1 DFQATT, CDR2 SNEGSKA (reference sequence). The CDR3 is 16 residues long. The CDR3 loop is CSARTDRESSGNTIYF. The CDR3 DNA reads TGCAGTGCTAGGACGGACAGAGAAAGCTCTGGAAACACCATATATTTT.

This chain uses TRBV11-2 with TRBJ2-2, with D perhaps TRBD1 (5 bases). This CDR3 contains 17 residues. V was pared by 0 bases and J by 3 bases, with 14 bases between. Germline V gene sequence: CDR1 SGHAT, CDR2 FQNNGV. CDR3 nucleotide sequence: TGTGCCAGCAGCTTAGACTTACTCAGGGTCGACACCGGGGAGCTGTTTTTT. It codes for CASSLDLLRVDTGELFF.

This clonotype was counted a few times. The chain is built from TRBV20-1 and TRBJ1-2, with 9 bases lining up with TRBD1. CDR1 is DFQATT and CDR2 is SNEGSKA in the germline V gene (reference sequence). The ends lost 3 bases at V and 7 bases at J; junction bases unmatched: 12. This CDR3 has 15 residues. CDR3 DNA sequence: TGCAGTGCTAGGAGCCATGGACAGGGGATTGTTGGCTACACCTTC. Its protein is CSARSHGQGIVGYTF.

The chain is built from TRBV12-3 or TRBV12-4 and TRBJ2-5, with D possibly TRBD1 on 5 matching bases. Trimming took off 4 bases at V and 6 bases at J, with 15 bases between the two ends. CDR3 length: 14 residues. The CDR3 loop reads CASSSVTQGKTQYF. DNA for the CDR3: TGTGCCAGCAGTTCTGTCACCCAGGGAAAGACCCAGTACTTC.

This clonotype has just a few counts. The chain carries TRBV20-1 and TRBJ2-7; perhaps D is TRBD1 or TRBD2 (5 bases each). The CDR3 consists of 13 residues. Germline CDR1 and CDR2: DFQATT and SNEGSKA (reference sequence). V was cut by 6 bases and J by 2 bases, with 14 bases left in between. CDR3 in DNA: TGCAGTGCAAAAAGGGGACCAACCTACGAGCAGTACTTC. Encoded protein: CSAKRGPTYEQYF.

This clonotype occurred many times. The chain links TRBV20-1 to TRBJ2-4; D may correspond to TRBD1 or TRBD2 (5 bases each). The CDR3 length is 15 residues. V was cut by 0 bases and J by 6 bases, with 15 bases left in between. The V gene's germline CDR1 is DFQATT and CDR2 SNEGSKA (reference sequence). The CDR3 DNA reads TGCAGTGCTAGAGATAGTCAGGGAGTCACAAACATTCAGTACTTC. Protein product: CSARDSQGVTNIQYF.

This clonotype was counted between two and nine times. The V call is TRBV28, the J call TRBJ2-3; D is possibly TRBD2 (5 bases). The CDR3 is 14 residues long. Trimming took off 2 bases at V and 5 bases at J, with 11 bases between the two ends. Looked up from germline, CDR1 is MDHEN and CDR2 is SYDVKM. As DNA, the CDR3 is TGTGCCAGCAGTTTAGAGCTAGCCAAAGATACGCAGTATTTT. Translation gives CASSLELAKDTQYF.

This clonotype has only a few counts. This chain uses TRBV2 with TRBJ2-5; maybe TRBD1 (6 bases). Germline loops: CDR1 SNHLY, CDR2 FYNNEI. CDR3 length: 13 residues. Trimming took 3 bases from V and 5 from J, leaving 10 bases between them. The CDR3 protein is CASSEARGETQYF. The CDR3 DNA reads as TGTGCCAGCAGTGAGGCTAGGGGGGAGACCCAGTACTTC.

This chain joins TRBV12-3 or TRBV12-4 and TRBJ1-2; D remains ambiguous. V was trimmed by 3 bases and J by 0 bases, leaving 11 bases between them. The CDR3 has 15 residues. The CDR3 loop reads CASSFGRIANYGYTF. The CDR3 nucleotides read TGTGCCAGCAGTTTTGGCAGGATTGCTAACTATGGCTACACCTTC.

The chain uses TRBV20-1 and TRBJ1-1, with a tentative D call TRBD1 (6 bases). V dropped 6 bases and J dropped 1 base, with 15 bases sitting between them. Germline CDR1 and CDR2: DFQATT and SNEGSKA (reference sequence). The CDR3 has 14 amino acids. CDR3: CSAQPGHPNTEAFF. The CDR3, as DNA: TGCAGTGCCCAGCCGGGACATCCGAACACTGAAGCTTTCTTT.

This chain joins TRBV6-2 or TRBV6-3 and TRBJ2-3; unclear D gene. Between the trimmed V and J ends, which lost 4 bases and 3 bases, there was a span of 8 bases. Per germline, CDR1 MNHEY and CDR2 SVGEGT. The CDR3 contains 13 residues. The CDR3 is CASSSRRTDTQYF. The DNA for the CDR3 is TGTGCCAGCAGTTCACGCCGGACAGATACGCAGTATTTT.